This is a list of T cell receptor beta chains from one sample in a study of beta chain features in type 1 diabetes. Using immunoSEQ multiplex PCR, the repertoire was profiled, and TCRdb retains in-frame clones only, with some absent. The sample lists fewer than 250,000 clones; 68% were seen once. Sequences were obtained from naive CD4+ T cells from blood. The receptors shown here come from a man aged 30-40 years in good health. CDR3s include the opening cysteine and the closing phenylalanine or tryptophan. A D gene is named only where the DNA matches it firmly. The size of a clone is reported for some rows only, either as once, few or many, or as a class for expanded clones.

len	v_gene	d_gene	j_gene	abundance	CDR3nt	CDR3aa
11	TRBV20-1	.	TRBJ2-5	.	TGCAGTGCTAAGTTTATGGAGACCCAGTACTTC	CSAKFMETQYF
13	TRBV5-1	.	TRBJ2-5	few	TGCGCCAGCAGCCTGGGGGCAGAAGAGACCCAGTACTTC	CASSLGAEETQYF
13	TRBV29-1	.	TRBJ2-1	.	TGCAGCGTTGAGGGCCACCTCGACAATGAGCAGTTCTTC	CSVEGHLDNEQFF
15	TRBV7-2	TRBD2	TRBJ2-5	.	TGTGCCAGCAGCTTACGGACTAGCGGACAAGAGACCCAGTACTTC	CASSLRTSGQETQYF
12	TRBV2	.	TRBJ2-5	.	TGTGCCAGCAAGGGGTACCAAGAGACCCAGTACTTC	CASKGYQETQYF
16	TRBV29-1	TRBD2	TRBJ2-5	.	TGCAGCGTTGAAGGGACGACTAGCGGGAACCAAGAGACCCAGTACTTC	CSVEGTTSGNQETQYF
14	TRBV7-9	.	TRBJ2-3	.	TGTGCCAGCAGCGGCCGGGACAGCACAGATACGCAGTATTTT	CASSGRDSTDTQYF
14	TRBV7-2	TRBD1	TRBJ1-2	.	TGTGCCAGCAGCTTCTCCGACAGGGGACATGGCTACACCTTC	CASSFSDRGHGYTF
13	TRBV30	.	TRBJ2-4	once	TGTGCCTGGAGTGTAGGGCAGGGGAACATTCAGTACTTC	CAWSVGQGNIQYF
15	TRBV15	.	TRBJ1-1	once	TGTGCCACCAGCCCCCGGGCAGGGGCGAACACTGAAGCTTTCTTT	CATSPRAGANTEAFF
13	TRBV6-6	.	TRBJ1-1	.	.	CASSTSGRTEAFF
17	TRBV25-1	TRBD1	TRBJ2-5	.	TGTGCCAGCAGTGAATATCGAGGGACAGGGGTCCAAGAGACCCAGTACTTC	CASSEYRGTGVQETQYF
13	TRBV4-3	.	TRBJ1-1	.	TGCGCCAGCAGCCAAAAGACTAACACTGAAGCTTTCTTT	CASSQKTNTEAFF
13	TRBV4-3	.	TRBJ2-7	.	TGCGCCAGCAGCCAAGATAGGGGCCGGGAGCAGTACTTC	CASSQDRGREQYF
14	TRBV5-1	TRBD1	TRBJ2-5	few	TGCGCCAGCAGCCTTTGGGGACAGGGAGAGACCCAGTACTTC	CASSLWGQGETQYF
15	TRBV13	TRBD1	TRBJ2-4	.	TGTGCCAGCAGCTTAGGGAGGACAGGGGCAAACATTCAGTACTTC	CASSLGRTGANIQYF
15	TRBV15	.	TRBJ2-2	.	TGTGCCACCAGCAGAGAAAGGGGCAGCACCGGGGAGCTGTTTTTT	CATSRERGSTGELFF
15	TRBV27	TRBD2	TRBJ2-7	.	TGTGCCAGCAGTCTTCGACTAGCGGGAGCCTACGGGCAGTACTTC	CASSLRLAGAYGQYF
14	TRBV30	.	TRBJ2-1	.	TGTGCCTGGAGTGTATTTGACGGTTACAATGAGCAGTTCTTC	CAWSVFDGYNEQFF
13	TRBV30	.	TRBJ2-1	.	TGTGCCTGGAGTGGGGACTCATACAATGAGCAGTTCTTC	CAWSGDSYNEQFF
13	TRBV30	.	TRBJ2-1	.	TGTGCCTGGAGTGTACGACTTTACAATGAGCAGTTCTTC	CAWSVRLYNEQFF
14	TRBV30	.	TRBJ1-6	.	TGTGCCTGGAGCACCGGGACTGGTAATTCACCCCTCCACTTT	CAWSTGTGNSPLHF
13	TRBV12-5	.	TRBJ2-5	.	TGTGCTAGTGGTGCGGCCGTCCCCTCGGCCCAGTACTTC	CASGAAVPSAQYF
11	TRBV29-1	.	TRBJ2-5	few	TGCAGCGCCCAGGAGGGGGAGACCCAGTACTTC	CSAQEGETQYF
12	TRBV6-6	.	TRBJ1-2	.	TGTGCCAGCAGTGCCGGGACGTCCGGCTACACCTTC	CASSAGTSGYTF
15	TRBV29-1	TRBD1	TRBJ2-3	few	TGCAGCGTTGCCTCCGGGACAGGGTCTACAGATACGCAGTATTTT	CSVASGTGSTDTQYF
15	TRBV28	TRBD1	TRBJ2-1	.	TGTGCCAGCAGTGTTCCGGGACAGGCGTACAATGAGCAGTTCTTC	CASSVPGQAYNEQFF
14	TRBV29-1	.	TRBJ2-6	few	TGCAGCGTTGATGAGGGTCGTGGGGCCAACGTCCTGACTTTC	CSVDEGRGANVLTF
12	TRBV2	.	TRBJ1-4	few	TGTGCCAGCAGTGAAGTGGGGGTGGAACTGTTTTTT	CASSEVGVELFF
15	TRBV30	TRBD2	TRBJ2-1	.	TGTGCCTGGAGTGTACCAGCGGGAGTATTTCATGAGCAGTTCTTC	CAWSVPAGVFHEQFF
17	TRBV7-8	TRBD1	TRBJ2-1	.	TGTGCCAGCAGCTTCTTCCCCTCGGGACAGGGATACAATGAGCAGTTCTTC	CASSFFPSGQGYNEQFF
14	TRBV5-1	TRBD1	TRBJ2-1	once	TGCGCCAGCAGCTCGGACAGGAAAGACAATGAGCAGTTCTTC	CASSSDRKDNEQFF
12	TRBV7-6	.	TRBJ2-7	.	TGTGCCAGCAGCTTAGGTACGAAGGAGCAGTACTTC	CASSLGTKEQYF
11	TRBV5-1	.	TRBJ2-5	.	TGCGCCAGCAGCGTTCAAGAGACCCAGTACTTC	CASSVQETQYF
14	TRBV6-5	TRBD2	TRBJ2-7	.	TGTGCCAGTGCCCGTAGCGGGGATTCCTACGAGCAGTACTTC	CASARSGDSYEQYF
13	TRBV9	.	TRBJ1-1	.	TGTGCCAGCAGCGTAGCTGGGAACACTGAAGCTTTCTTT	CASSVAGNTEAFF
15	TRBV25-1	.	TRBJ2-7	.	TGTGCCAGCAGTGAACCCAGGGCAGGGGCGTACGAGCAGTACTTC	CASSEPRAGAYEQYF
16	TRBV5-1	.	TRBJ2-5	.	TGCGCCAGCAACGAGGGTACTACCTCGAGGCAAGAGACCCAGTACTTC	CASNEGTTSRQETQYF
12	TRBV29-1	.	TRBJ2-7	few	TGCAGCGTTCGATCAGCGACCTACGAGCAGTACTTC	CSVRSATYEQYF
14	TRBV5-4	.	TRBJ1-1	.	TGTGCCAGCAGCTTGGTCCAGAAGAACACTGAAGCTTTCTTT	CASSLVQKNTEAFF
15	TRBV6-1	TRBD1	TRBJ2-1	.	TGTGCCAGCAGTGAAGCCGGGACAGGCCACAATGAGCAGTTCTTC	CASSEAGTGHNEQFF
11	TRBV30	.	TRBJ2-1	few	TGTGCCTGGAGTGTTCGGTTTGAGCAGTTCTTC	CAWSVRFEQFF
13	TRBV18	TRBD2	TRBJ2-5	.	TGTGCCAGCTCGCCCAGGCGGGGGGAGACCCAGTACTTC	CASSPRRGETQYF
13	TRBV5-4	TRBD1	TRBJ2-7	.	TGTGCCAGCAGCTTGCAGGGGGCCTACGAGCAGTACTTC	CASSLQGAYEQYF
12	TRBV29-1	TRBD1	TRBJ1-4	.	TGCAGCGTTTCAGGGGGAAGAGAAAAACTGTTTTTT	CSVSGGREKLFF
15	TRBV11-2	.	TRBJ2-3	.	TGTGCCAGCAGCTTCGCGGGGCCGAGCACAGATACGCAGTATTTT	CASSFAGPSTDTQYF
16	TRBV6-6	TRBD1	TRBJ1-5	.	TGTGCCAGCAGTCCCGGAGGAGGGGGCGCGGGACAGCCCCAGCATTTT	CASSPGGGGAGQPQHF
14	TRBV23-1	.	TRBJ2-5	.	TGCGCCAGCAGTCAATCGGAGTACCAAGAGACCCAGTACTTC	CASSQSEYQETQYF
10	TRBV29-1	.	TRBJ2-5	once	TGCAGCGTGGAACAAGAGACCCAGTACTTC	CSVEQETQYF
15	TRBV2	.	TRBJ1-6	.	TGTGCCAGCAGTGGGACCAGCTCCTATAATTCACCCCTCCACTTT	CASSGTSSYNSPLHF
15	TRBV30	.	TRBJ2-3	few	TGTGCCTGGAGTGTAAGCGGACTGGGCACAGATACGCAGTATTTT	CAWSVSGLGTDTQYF